Each of the 21 T cell receptor beta chains below was sequenced from the same sample in a study of shared clonotypes between healthy human individuals. The assay was immunoSEQ multiplex PCR, and TCRdb's table has in-frame clones only and misses some. The data contain about 530,000 clones, almost 97% of them seen just once; the ten biggest clones take up about 0.057%. Sequencing was performed on naive CD4+ T cells sorted from blood. Subset reported: CD45RA+ positively selected. The receptors were gathered from a woman aged 30 to 39 in good health.

This chain links TRBV28 with TRBJ2-7; 9 nucleotides line up with TRBD2. Germline lookup yields CDR1 MDHEN and CDR2 SYDVKM. J lost 5 bases, V lost 4 bases, and 6 bases had no gene match. The CDR3 has 14 residues. CDR3 in amino acids: CASSSHSGRNEQYF. CDR3 DNA sequence: TGTGCCAGCAGTTCACATAGCGGGAGAAACGAGCAGTACTTC.

The V gene is TRBV29-1, the J gene TRBJ2-1, with D possibly called TRBD1 or TRBD2 (5 bases each). V lost 5 bases, J lost 8 bases, and 13 bases lay in between. Germline V CDR1 and CDR2: SQVTM, ANQGSEA. This CDR3 spans 12 amino acids. The CDR3 DNA reads as TGCAGCGTTAACAAACCGGGACATGAGCAGTTCTTC. Its protein product is CSVNKPGHEQFF.

The J gene is TRBJ1-1, the V gene TRBV27; D unresolved. CDR3 length: 13 residues. Trimming took off 1 base at V and 1 base at J, with 4 bases between the two ends. The germline V gene encodes CDR1 MNHEY and CDR2 SMNVEV (reference sequence). In nucleotides, the CDR3 is TGTGCCAGCAGTTTATTAGGGAACACTGAAGCTTTCTTT. This translates into CASSLLGNTEAFF.

The chain employs TRBV4-1 and TRBJ2-7, with D possibly TRBD2 on 5 matching bases. The V end was cut by 4 bases, the J end by 2 bases, with 12 bases between. CDR3 size: 14 residues. In germline, CDR1 is MGHRA, CDR2 YSYEKL. CDR3 protein: CASSPAGEPYEQYF. CDR3 sequence (DNA): TGCGCCAGCAGCCCAGCCGGGGAGCCCTACGAGCAGTACTTC.

The rearrangement joins TRBV29-1 to TRBJ2-3; 7 positions agree with TRBD2. Germline V lookup: CDR1 SQVTM, CDR2 ANQGSEA. Trimming removed 3 bases from V and 1 base from J; junction bases left unmatched: 19. The CDR3 totals 19 residues. The CDR3 DNA is TGCAGCGTTGAGGGAGTGGGTCCAAGGGCTAGCGGCCGCACAGATACGCAGTATTTT. Protein sequence: CSVEGVGPRASGRTDTQYF.

The V gene is TRBV28, the J gene TRBJ2-7, with 7 bases fitting TRBD1. CDR1 MDHEN and CDR2 SYDVKM come from the germline V gene. Trimming took 5 bases from V and 5 from J; bases not matched to a gene: 18. This CDR3 has 17 amino acids. The CDR3 reads CASSPSTLPGTADEQYF. The CDR3 coding sequence is TGTGCCAGCAGTCCATCGACCCTGCCCGGGACAGCCGACGAGCAGTACTTC.

A few counts support this clone. This chain connects TRBV28 to TRBJ1-5; no reliable D call. Per the germline V gene, CDR1 is MDHEN and CDR2 is SYDVKM. There are 11 residues in the CDR3. Trimming pared 5 bases from V and 9 bases from J, leaving 8 bases between. In nucleotides, the CDR3 is TGTGCCAGCAGTCCCGGATGGCCCCAGCATTTT. This gives the protein CASSPGWPQHF.

This chain joins TRBV28 and TRBJ2-5; tentative D call: TRBD2 (6 bases). Deletions cut 6 bases from V and 14 bases from J, with 19 bases between. There are 12 residues in the CDR3. CDR1 and CDR2 from the germline V gene are MDHEN and SYDVKM. CDR3 DNA: TGTGCCAGCAGCCGCACGCCAGGGAGGAGATACTTC. It is translated as CASSRTPGRRYF.

The gene calls are TRBV6-5 and TRBJ2-6, with D possibly matching TRBD2 (5 bases). Trimming left V 8 bases short and J 4 bases short, with 9 bases between. The CDR3 has 13 amino acids. Per germline, CDR1 MNHEY and CDR2 SVGAGI. CDR3 DNA sequence: TGTGCCAGCGCGCTAGCAGGGGCCAACGTCCTGACTTTC. It translates to CASALAGANVLTF.

The V and J genes are TRBV15 and TRBJ2-4; no clear D. Trimming stripped 4 bases from V and 0 bases from J, with 7 bases between. Germline CDR1 reads LNHNV; CDR2 reads YYDKDF (reference sequence). The CDR3 is made up of 14 amino acids. The DNA of the CDR3 is TGTGCCACCAGCACGCGAGCAGCCAAAAACATTCAGTACTTC. It encodes CATSTRAAKNIQYF.

To note about this clone: A read error may produce the germline difference seen at one junction end. The chain recombines TRBV2 with TRBJ2-5, with TRBD2 matching over 7 bases. The CDR3 spans 15 residues. Germline-derived CDR1 and CDR2 are SNHLY and FYNNEI. The CDR3 DNA sequence: TGTGCCAGCAGGGAAGGACTAGGGGCAAAAGAGACCCAGTACTTC. This codes for CASREGLGAKETQYF.

The chain joins TRBV19 to TRBJ2-1, with D possibly TRBD1 on 5 matching bases. Germline V CDR1 and CDR2: LNHDA, SQIVND (reference sequence). The CDR3 spans 12 residues. V was trimmed by 4 bases and J by 9 bases, leaving 10 bases between them. The CDR3 sequence is CASSSQGGEQFF. The CDR3 DNA reads TGTGCCAGTAGTAGTCAGGGTGGTGAGCAGTTCTTC.

The chain uses TRBV28 and TRBJ2-5, with 9 positions matching TRBD1. The J call may not be correct, given that the DNA end is closer to TRBJ2-7. The CDR3 loop spans 14 amino acids. CDR1 and CDR2 from the germline V gene are MDHEN and SYDVKM. The CDR3 here is CATHSGTGFREQYF. CDR3 in DNA: TGTGCCACCCACTCCGGGACAGGGTTTCGCGAGCAGTACTTC.

The V gene is TRBV5-1, the J gene TRBJ2-1; D remains ambiguous. Germline lookup yields CDR1 SGHRS and CDR2 YFSETQ. V lost 0 bases to trimming and J lost 4 bases, with 8 bases between them. The CDR3 is 14 amino acids. Here the CDR3 reads CASSLDSAYNEQFF. The CDR3 nucleotides read TGCGCCAGCAGCTTGGACAGCGCTTACAATGAGCAGTTCTTC.

The CDR3 spells CASSFYRDNYEQYF. CDR3 bases: TGTGCCAGCAGCTTTTACCGGGACAACTACGAGCAGTACTTC. V is TRBV11-1 and J is TRBJ2-7; D might be TRBD1 (6 bases). CDR3 length: 14 residues. Trimming stripped 3 bases from V and 3 bases from J, with 12 bases between. Germline CDR1 SGHAT, CDR2 FQDESV (reference sequence).

This clone was seen once. The DNA is left out, because the CDR3 cannot be placed on it with certainty; the CDR3 is given as TCRdb lists it. The chain uses TRBV18 and TRBJ1-3; TRBD1 is the table's D call and was not checked against the DNA. From germline, CDR1 is KGHSH and CDR2 LQKENI. With termini counted, the CDR3 has 17 amino acids. The CDR3 loop is CASSFWPRGETGNTIYF.

The rearrangement joins TRBV4-2 to TRBJ2-7; TRBD1 matches at 9 bases. Germline lookup yields CDR1 LGHNA and CDR2 YNFKEQ. Trimming took 6 bases from V and 0 from J; bases not matched to a gene: 9. CDR3 length: 16 residues. CDR3 sequence reads: CASSSPGQGSSYEQYF. CDR3 nucleotide sequence: TGTGCCAGCAGTTCTCCGGGACAGGGAAGCTCCTACGAGCAGTACTTC.

This clone showed up just once. V and J are TRBV28 and TRBJ1-2, with 11 positions matching TRBD1. The CDR3 has 15 residues. The germline gives CDR1 MDHEN, CDR2 SYDVKM. V lost 6 bases and J lost 8; bases outside the gene matches: 11. The CDR3 nucleotides read TGTGCCAGCAGCGACCCGGGACAGGGGGTTTTGGGCTACACCTTC. This gives the protein CASSDPGQGVLGYTF.

The rearrangement uses TRBV27 and TRBJ2-5, with D hard to call. The germline CDR1 and CDR2 sequences are MNHEY and SMNVEV (reference sequence). Trimming pared 5 bases from V and 2 bases from J, leaving 6 bases between. The CDR3 runs to 12 residues. The CDR3 DNA reads TGTGCCAGCAGTGGGCCTCAAGAGACCCAGTACTTC. It yields the protein CASSGPQETQYF.

The chain recombines TRBV18 with TRBJ1-5; 10 nucleotides agree with TRBD1. CDR3 length: 15 amino acids. V was clipped by 4 bases and J by 4 bases; unmatched bases: 4. Per the germline V gene, CDR1 is KGHSH and CDR2 is LQKENI. CDR3 nucleotides: TGTGCCAGCTCACTACCGGGACAGGGGAATCAGCCCCAGCATTTT. Its protein is CASSLPGQGNQPQHF. The variable domain in full, completed from reference TRBV18 and TRBJ1-5, reads NAGVMQNPRHLVRRRGQEARLRCSPMKGHSHVYWYRQLPEEGLKFMVYLQKENIIDESGMPKERFSAEFPKEGPSILRIQQVVRGDSAAYFCASSLPGQGNQPQHFGDGTRLSIL.

The rearrangement uses TRBV4-1 and TRBJ2-3, with unresolved D. CDR1 is MGHRA and CDR2 is YSYEKL in the germline V gene. The CDR3 length is 18 residues. Between the trimmed V and J ends, which lost 3 bases and 4 bases, there was a span of 23 bases. The CDR3 spells CASSHNLHGPSVADTQYF. The CDR3 nucleotides read TGCGCCAGCAGCCACAACCTCCACGGGCCTTCGGTGGCAGATACGCAGTATTTT.